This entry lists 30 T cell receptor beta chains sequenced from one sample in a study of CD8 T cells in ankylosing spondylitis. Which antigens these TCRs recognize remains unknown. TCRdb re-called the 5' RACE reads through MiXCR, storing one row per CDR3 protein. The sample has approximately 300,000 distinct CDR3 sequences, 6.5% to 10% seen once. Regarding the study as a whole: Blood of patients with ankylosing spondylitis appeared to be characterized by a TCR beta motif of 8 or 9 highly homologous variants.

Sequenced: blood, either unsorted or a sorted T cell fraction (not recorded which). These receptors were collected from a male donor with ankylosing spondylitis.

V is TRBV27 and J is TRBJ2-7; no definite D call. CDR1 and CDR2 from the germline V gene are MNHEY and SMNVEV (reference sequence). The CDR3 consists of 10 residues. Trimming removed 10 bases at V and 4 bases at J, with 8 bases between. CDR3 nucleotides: TGTGCCACCGGACCTTACGAGCAGTACTTC. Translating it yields CATGPYEQYF.

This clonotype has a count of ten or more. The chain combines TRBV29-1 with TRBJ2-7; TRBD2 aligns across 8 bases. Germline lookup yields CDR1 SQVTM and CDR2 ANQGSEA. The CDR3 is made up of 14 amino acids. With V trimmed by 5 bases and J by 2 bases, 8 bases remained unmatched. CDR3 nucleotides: TGCAGCGTTCAAAGGAGCGGGGGACCCTACGAGCAGTACTTC. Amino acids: CSVQRSGGPYEQYF.

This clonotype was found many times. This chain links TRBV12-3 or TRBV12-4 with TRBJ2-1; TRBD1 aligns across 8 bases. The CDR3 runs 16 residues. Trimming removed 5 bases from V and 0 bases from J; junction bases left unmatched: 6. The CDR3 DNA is TGTGCCAGCAGTCCGGACAGGGCCAGCTCCTACAATGAGCAGTTCTTC. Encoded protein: CASSPDRASSYNEQFF.

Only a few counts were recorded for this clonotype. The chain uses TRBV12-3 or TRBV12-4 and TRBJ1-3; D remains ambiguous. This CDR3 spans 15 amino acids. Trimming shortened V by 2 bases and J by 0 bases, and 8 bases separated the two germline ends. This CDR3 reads CASSLSAGSGNTIYF. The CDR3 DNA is TGTGCCAGCAGTTTAAGTGCTGGCTCTGGAAACACCATATATTTT.

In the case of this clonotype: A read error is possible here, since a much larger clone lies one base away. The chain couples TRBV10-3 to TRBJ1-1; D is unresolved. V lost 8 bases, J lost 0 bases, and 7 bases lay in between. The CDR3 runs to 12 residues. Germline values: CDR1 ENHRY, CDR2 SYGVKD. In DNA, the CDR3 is TGTGCCATCTCAGAGGTGAACACTGAAGCTTTCTTT. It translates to CAISEVNTEAFF.

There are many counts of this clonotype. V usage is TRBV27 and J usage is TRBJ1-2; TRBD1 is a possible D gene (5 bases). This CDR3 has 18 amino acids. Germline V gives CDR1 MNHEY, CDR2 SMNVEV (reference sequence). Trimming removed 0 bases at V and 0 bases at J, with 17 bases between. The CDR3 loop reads CASSLSIMNGGTNYGYTF. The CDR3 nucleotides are TGTGCCAGCAGTTTATCCATCATGAATGGGGGAACTAACTATGGCTACACCTTC.

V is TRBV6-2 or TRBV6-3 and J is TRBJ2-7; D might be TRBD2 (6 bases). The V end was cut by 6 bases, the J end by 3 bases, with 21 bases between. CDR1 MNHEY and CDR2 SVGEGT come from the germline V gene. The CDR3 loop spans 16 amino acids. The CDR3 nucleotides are TGTGCCAGCAGCCTAACCCCGGGACTTACAGACTACGAGCAGTACTTC. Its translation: CASSLTPGLTDYEQYF.

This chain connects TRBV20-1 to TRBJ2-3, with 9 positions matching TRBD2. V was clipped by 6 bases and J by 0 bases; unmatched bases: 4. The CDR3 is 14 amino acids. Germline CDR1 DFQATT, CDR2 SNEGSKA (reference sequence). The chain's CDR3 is CSAVTSGSTDTQYF. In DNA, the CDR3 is TGCAGTGCGGTGACTAGCGGAAGCACAGATACGCAGTATTTT.

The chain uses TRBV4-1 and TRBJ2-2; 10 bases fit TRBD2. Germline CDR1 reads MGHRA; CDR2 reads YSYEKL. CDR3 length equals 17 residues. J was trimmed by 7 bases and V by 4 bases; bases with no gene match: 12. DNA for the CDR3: TGCGCCAGCAGCCGATTGATAGCGGGAGGTCGTGGCGGGGAGCTGTTTTTT. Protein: CASSRLIAGGRGGELFF.

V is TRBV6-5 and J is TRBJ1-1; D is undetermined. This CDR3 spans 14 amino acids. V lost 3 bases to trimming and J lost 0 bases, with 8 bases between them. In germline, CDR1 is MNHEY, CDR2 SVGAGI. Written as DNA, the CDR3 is TGTGCCAGCAGTTATACTACAGTGAACACTGAAGCTTTCTTT. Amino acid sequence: CASSYTTVNTEAFF.

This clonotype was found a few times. CDR3 coding DNA: TGTGCCAGCAGTCCTGACAGGGGCCCCTCTAGTGTCCCTGAAGCTTTCTTT. Protein sequence: CASSPDRGPSSVPEAFF. The chain is built from TRBV5-6 and TRBJ1-1; 8 nucleotides line up with TRBD1. Germline V gene lookup returns CDR1 SGHDT and CDR2 YYEEEE. Trimming at V came to 5 bases and at J to 6 bases, leaving 18 bases not matched to a gene. CDR3 size: 17 residues.

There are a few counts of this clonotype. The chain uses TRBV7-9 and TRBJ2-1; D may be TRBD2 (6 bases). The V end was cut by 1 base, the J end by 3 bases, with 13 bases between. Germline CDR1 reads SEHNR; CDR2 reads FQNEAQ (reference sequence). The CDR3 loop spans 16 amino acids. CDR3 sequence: CASSLGLALSYNEQFF. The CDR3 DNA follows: TGTGCCAGCAGCTTAGGGCTAGCGCTGAGCTACAATGAGCAGTTCTTC.

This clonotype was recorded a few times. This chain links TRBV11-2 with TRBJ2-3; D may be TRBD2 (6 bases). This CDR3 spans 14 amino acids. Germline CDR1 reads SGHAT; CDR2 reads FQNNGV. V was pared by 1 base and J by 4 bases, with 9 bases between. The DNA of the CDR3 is TGTGCCAGCAGCTTAGGAGGAGGGTCAGATACGCAGTATTTT. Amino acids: CASSLGGGSDTQYF.

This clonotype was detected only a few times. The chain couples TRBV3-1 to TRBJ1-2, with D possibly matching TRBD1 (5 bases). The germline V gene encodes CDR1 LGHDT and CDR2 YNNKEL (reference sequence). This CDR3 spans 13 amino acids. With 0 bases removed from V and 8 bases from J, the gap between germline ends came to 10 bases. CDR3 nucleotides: TGTGCCAGCAGCCAAGATCGAAGGGGCGGCTACACCTTC. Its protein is CASSQDRRGGYTF.

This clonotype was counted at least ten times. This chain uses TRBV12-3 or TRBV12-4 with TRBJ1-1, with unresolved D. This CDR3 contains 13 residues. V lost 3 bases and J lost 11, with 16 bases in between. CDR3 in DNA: TGTGCCAGCAGTTTTGGTGTACGAATCGGGGCTTTCTTT. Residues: CASSFGVRIGAFF.

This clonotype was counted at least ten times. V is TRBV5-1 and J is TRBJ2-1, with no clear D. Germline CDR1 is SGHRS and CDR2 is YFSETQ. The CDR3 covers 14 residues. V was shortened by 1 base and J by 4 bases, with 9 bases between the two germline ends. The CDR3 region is CASSLTAVYNEQFF. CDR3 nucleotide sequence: TGCGCCAGCAGCTTGACGGCGGTATACAATGAGCAGTTCTTC.

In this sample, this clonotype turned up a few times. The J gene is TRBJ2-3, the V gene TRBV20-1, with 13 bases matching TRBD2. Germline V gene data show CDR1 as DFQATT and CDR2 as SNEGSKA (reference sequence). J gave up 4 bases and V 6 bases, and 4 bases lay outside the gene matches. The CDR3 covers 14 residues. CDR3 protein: CSAHGLAGADTQYF. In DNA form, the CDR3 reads TGCAGTGCCCATGGACTAGCGGGAGCAGATACGCAGTATTTT.

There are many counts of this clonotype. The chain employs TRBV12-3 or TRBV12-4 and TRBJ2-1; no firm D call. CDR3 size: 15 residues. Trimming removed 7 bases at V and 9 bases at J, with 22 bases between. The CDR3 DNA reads TGTGCCAGCACCCTCTCAAGGACGATAGCCGGTGAGCAGTTCTTC. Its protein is CASTLSRTIAGEQFF.

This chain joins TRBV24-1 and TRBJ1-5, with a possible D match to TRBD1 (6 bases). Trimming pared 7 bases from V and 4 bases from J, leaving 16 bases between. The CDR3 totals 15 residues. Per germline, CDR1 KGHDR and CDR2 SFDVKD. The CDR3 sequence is CATSGGGDANQPQHF. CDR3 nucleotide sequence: TGTGCCACCAGCGGGGGGGGCGATGCGAATCAGCCCCAGCATTTT.

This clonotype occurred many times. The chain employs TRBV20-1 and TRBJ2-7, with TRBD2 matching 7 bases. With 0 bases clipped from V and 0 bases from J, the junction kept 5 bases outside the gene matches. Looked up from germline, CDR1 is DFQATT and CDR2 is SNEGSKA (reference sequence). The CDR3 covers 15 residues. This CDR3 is CSARDWRESSYEQYF. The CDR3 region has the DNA TGCAGTGCTAGAGATTGGCGGGAGAGCTCCTACGAGCAGTACTTC.

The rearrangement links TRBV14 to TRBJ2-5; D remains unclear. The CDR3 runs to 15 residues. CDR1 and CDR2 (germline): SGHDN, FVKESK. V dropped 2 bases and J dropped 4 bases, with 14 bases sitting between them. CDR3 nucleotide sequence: TGTGCCAGCAGCCAAAACGCTCATCTCAGAGAGACCCAGTACTTC. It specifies CASSQNAHLRETQYF.

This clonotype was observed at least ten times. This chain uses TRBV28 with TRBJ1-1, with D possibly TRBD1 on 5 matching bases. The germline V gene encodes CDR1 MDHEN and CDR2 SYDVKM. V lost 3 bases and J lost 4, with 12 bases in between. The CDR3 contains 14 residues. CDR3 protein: CASSFARVGTEAFF. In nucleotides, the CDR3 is TGTGCCAGCAGTTTCGCCAGGGTGGGCACTGAAGCTTTCTTT.

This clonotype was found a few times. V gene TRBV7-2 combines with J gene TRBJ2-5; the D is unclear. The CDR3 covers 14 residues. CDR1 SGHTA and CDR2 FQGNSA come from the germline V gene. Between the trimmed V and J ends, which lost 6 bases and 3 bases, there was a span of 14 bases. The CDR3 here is CASSTGLVEETQYF. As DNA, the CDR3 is TGTGCCAGCAGTACTGGTCTAGTTGAAGAGACCCAGTACTTC.

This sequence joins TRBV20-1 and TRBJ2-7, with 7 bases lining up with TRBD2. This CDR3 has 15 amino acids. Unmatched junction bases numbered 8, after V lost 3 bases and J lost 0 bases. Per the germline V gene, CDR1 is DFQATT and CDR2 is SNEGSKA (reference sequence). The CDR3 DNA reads TGCAGTGCTAGGGGAGGGGAGTTCCCCTCCTACGAGCAGTACTTC. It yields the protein CSARGGEFPSYEQYF.

The CDR3 loop is CASSQLGPATDTQYF. The CDR3 nucleotides read TGCGCCAGCAGCCAACTGGGACCCGCCACAGATACGCAGTATTTT. The chain combines TRBV4-3 with TRBJ2-3; D could derive from TRBD1 or TRBD2 (5 bases each). The V end lost 2 bases, the J end lost 2 bases, and 11 bases lay between the germline ends. CDR1 is LGHNA, CDR2 YSLEER, per germline. The CDR3 has 15 residues.

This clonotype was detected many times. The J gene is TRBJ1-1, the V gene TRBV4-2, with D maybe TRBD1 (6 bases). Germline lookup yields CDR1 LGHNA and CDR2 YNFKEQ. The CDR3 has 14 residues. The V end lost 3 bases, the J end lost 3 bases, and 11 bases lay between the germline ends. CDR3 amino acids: CASSQSTGYTEAFF. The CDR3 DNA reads TGTGCCAGCAGCCAGTCCACAGGGTACACTGAAGCTTTCTTT.

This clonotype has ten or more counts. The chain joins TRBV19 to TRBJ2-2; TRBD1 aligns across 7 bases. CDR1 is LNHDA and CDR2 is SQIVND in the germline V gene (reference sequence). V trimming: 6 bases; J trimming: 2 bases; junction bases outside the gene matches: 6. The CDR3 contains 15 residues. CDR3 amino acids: CASRAGTANTGELFF. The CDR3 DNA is TGTGCCAGTAGGGCCGGGACAGCTAACACCGGGGAGCTGTTTTTT. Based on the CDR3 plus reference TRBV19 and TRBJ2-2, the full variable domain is DGGITQSPKYLFRKEGQNVTLSCEQNLNHDAMYWYRQDPGQGLRLIYYSQIVNDFQKGDIAEGYSVSREKKESFPLTVTSAQKNPTAFYLCASRAGTANTGELFFGEGSRLTVL.

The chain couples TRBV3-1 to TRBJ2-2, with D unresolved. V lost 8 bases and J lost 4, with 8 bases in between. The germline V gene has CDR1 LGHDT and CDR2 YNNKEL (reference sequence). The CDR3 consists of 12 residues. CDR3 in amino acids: CASQYSTGELFF. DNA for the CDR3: TGTGCCAGCCAATATAGCACCGGGGAGCTGTTTTTT.

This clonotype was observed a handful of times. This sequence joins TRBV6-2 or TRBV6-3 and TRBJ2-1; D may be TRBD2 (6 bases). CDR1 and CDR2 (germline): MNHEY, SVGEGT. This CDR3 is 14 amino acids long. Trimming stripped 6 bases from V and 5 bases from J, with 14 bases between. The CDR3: CASSLPRTNNEQFF. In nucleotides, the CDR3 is TGTGCCAGCAGCTTACCTAGGACTAACAATGAGCAGTTCTTC.

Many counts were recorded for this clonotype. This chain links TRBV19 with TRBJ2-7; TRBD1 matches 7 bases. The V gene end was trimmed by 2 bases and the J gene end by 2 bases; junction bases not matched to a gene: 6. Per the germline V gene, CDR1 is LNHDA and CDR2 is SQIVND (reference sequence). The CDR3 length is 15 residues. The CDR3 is CASSITGAGAYEQYF. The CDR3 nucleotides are TGTGCCAGTAGTATAACAGGGGCTGGGGCCTACGAGCAGTACTTC.